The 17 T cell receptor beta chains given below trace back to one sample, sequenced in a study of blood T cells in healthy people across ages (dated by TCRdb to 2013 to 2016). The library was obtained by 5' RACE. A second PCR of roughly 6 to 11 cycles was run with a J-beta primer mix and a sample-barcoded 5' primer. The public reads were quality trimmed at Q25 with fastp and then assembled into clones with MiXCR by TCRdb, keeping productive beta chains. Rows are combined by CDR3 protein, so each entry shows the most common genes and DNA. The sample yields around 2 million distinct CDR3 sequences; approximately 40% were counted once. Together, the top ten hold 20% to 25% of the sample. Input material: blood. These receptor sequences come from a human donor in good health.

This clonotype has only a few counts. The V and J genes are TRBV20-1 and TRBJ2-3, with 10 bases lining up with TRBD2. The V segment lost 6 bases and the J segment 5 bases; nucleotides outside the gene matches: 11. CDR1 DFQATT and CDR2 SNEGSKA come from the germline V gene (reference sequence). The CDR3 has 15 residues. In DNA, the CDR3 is TGCAGTGCCCCCACTAGCGGGGAAACAGGAGATACGCAGTATTTT. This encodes CSAPTSGETGDTQYF.

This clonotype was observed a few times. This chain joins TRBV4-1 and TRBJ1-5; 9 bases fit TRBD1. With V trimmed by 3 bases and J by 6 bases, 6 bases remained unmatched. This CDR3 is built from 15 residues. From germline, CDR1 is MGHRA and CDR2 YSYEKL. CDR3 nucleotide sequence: TGCGCCAGCAGCCAGGGACAGGGAGGAGGTCAGCCCCAGCATTTT. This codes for CASSQGQGGGQPQHF.

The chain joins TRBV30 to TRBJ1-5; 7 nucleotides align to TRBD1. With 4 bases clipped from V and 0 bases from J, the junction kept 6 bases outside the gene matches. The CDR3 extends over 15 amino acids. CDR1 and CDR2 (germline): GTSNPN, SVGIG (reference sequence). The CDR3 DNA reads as TGTGCCTGGAATTCGGGACAGTATAGCAATCAGCCCCAGCATTTT. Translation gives CAWNSGQYSNQPQHF.

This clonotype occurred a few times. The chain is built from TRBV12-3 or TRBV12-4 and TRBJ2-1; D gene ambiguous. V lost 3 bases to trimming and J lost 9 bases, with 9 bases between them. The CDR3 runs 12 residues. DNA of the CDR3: TGTGCCAGCAGTTTTGCTGCTGCTGAGCAGTTCTTC. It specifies CASSFAAAEQFF.

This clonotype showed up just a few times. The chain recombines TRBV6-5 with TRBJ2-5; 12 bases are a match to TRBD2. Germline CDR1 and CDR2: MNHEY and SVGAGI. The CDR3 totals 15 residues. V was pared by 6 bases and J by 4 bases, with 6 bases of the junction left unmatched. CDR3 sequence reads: CASRASGGARETQYF. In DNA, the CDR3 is TGTGCCAGCAGGGCTAGCGGGGGGGCTAGAGAGACCCAGTACTTC.

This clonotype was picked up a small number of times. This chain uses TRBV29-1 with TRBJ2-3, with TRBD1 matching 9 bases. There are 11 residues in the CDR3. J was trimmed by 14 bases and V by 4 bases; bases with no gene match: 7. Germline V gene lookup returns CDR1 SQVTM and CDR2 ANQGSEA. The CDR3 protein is CSVGSRDRAYF. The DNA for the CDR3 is TGCAGCGTTGGGAGTCGGGACAGGGCGTATTTT.

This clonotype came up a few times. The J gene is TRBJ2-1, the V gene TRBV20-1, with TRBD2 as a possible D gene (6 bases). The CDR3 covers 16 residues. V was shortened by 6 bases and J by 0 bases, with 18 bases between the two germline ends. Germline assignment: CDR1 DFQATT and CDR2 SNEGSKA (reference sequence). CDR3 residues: CSAPERRGSSYNEQFF. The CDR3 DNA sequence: TGCAGTGCCCCCGAGAGGCGGGGAAGCTCCTACAATGAGCAGTTCTTC.

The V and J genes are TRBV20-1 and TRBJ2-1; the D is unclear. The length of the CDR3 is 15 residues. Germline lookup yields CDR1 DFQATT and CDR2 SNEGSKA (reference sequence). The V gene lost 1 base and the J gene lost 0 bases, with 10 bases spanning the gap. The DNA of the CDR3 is TGCAGTGCTAGAGTTGGCAGGAGCTCCTACAATGAGCAGTTCTTC. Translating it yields CSARVGRSSYNEQFF.

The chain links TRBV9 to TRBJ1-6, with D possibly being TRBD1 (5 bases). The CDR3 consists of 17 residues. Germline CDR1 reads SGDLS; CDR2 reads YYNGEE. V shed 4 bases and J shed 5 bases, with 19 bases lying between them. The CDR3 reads CASSPTAGGGDNSPLHF. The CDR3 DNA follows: TGTGCCAGCAGCCCCACGGCCGGGGGAGGGGATAATTCACCCCTCCACTTT.

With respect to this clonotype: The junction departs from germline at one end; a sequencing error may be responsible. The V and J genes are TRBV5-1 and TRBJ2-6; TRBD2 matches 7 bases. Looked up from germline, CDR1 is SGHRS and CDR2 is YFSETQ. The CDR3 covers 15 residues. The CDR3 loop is CASTLGGSGANVLTF. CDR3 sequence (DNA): TGCGCCAGCACCTTGGGGGGGTCTGGGGCCAACGTCCTGACTTTC.

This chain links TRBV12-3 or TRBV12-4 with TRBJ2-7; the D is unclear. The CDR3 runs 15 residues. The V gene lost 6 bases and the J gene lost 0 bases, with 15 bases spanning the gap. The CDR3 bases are TGTGCCAGCAGGAAAGACCGCGTAGGCTCCTACGAGCAGTACTTC. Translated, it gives CASRKDRVGSYEQYF.

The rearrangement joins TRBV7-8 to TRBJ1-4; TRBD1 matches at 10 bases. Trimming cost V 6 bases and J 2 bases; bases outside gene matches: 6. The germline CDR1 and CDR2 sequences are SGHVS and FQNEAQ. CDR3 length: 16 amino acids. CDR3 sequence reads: CASSRQGARTNEKLFF. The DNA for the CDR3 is TGTGCCAGCAGTAGACAGGGGGCGAGGACTAATGAAAAACTGTTTTTT. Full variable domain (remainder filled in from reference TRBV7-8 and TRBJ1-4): GAGVSQSPRYKVAKRGQDVALRCDPISGHVSLFWYQQALGQGPEFLTYFQNEAQLDKSGLPSDRFFAERPEGSVSTLKIQRTQQEDSAVYLCASSRQGARTNEKLFFGSGTQLSVL.

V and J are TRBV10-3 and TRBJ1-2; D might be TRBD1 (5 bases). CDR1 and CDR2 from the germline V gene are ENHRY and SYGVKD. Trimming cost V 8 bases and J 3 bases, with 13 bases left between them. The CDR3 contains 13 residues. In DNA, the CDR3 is TGTGCCATCGGGTCAGGGCTCGACTATGGCTACACCTTC. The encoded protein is CAIGSGLDYGYTF.

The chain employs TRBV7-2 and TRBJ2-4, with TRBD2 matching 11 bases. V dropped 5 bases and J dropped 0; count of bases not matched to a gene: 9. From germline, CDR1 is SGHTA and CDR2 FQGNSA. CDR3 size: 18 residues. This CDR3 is CASSASSGGQLAKNIQYF. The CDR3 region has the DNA TGTGCCAGCAGCGCATCTAGCGGGGGGCAACTAGCCAAAAACATTCAGTACTTC. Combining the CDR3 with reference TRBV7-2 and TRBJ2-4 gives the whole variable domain GAGVSQSPSNKVTEKGKDVELRCDPISGHTALYWYRQSLGQGLEFLIYFQGNSAPDKSGLPSDRFSAERTGGSVSTLTIQRTQQEDSAVYLCASSASSGGQLAKNIQYFGAGTRLSVL.

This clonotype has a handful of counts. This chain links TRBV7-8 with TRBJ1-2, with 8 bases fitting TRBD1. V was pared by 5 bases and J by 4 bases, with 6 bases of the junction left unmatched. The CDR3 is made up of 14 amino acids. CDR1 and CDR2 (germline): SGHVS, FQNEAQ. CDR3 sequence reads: CASSQDRALYGYTF. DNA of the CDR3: TGTGCCAGCAGCCAGGACAGGGCGCTCTATGGCTACACCTTC.

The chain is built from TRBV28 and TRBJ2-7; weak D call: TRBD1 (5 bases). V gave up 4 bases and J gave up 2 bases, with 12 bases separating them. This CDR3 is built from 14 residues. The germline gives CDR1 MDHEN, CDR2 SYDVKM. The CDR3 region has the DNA TGTGCCAGCAGTTCGCTAGACAGTACCTACGAGCAGTACTTC. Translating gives CASSSLDSTYEQYF. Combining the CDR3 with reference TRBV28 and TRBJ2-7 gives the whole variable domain DVKVTQSSRYLVKRTGEKVFLECVQDMDHENMFWYRQDPGLGLRLIYFSYDVKMKEKGDIPEGYSVSREKKERFSLILESASTNQTSMYLCASSSLDSTYEQYFGPGTRLTVT.

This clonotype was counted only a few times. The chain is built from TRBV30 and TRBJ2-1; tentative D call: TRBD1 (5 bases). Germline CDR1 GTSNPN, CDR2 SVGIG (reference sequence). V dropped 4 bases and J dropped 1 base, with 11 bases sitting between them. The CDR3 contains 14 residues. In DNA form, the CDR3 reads TGTGCCTGGAAACCAGGGTATTCCTACAATGAGCAGTTCTTC. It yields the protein CAWKPGYSYNEQFF.